The 29 T cell receptor beta chains below all came from one sample that was sequenced in a study of T cells in Graves' hyperthyroidism and ophthalmopathy (dated by TCRdb to 2018 to 2020). Libraries came from multiplex PCR. The instrument given in TCRdb is Illumina HiSeq 2000. TCR beta CDR3 regions were amplified from RNA transcripts. A first-round RT-PCR of the TCR CDR3 used the HTBI primer set with the Qiagen OneStep RT-PCR kit. TCRdb passed the public sequencing reads through fastp at Q25 and MiXCR, retaining productive beta sequences. Rows matching on CDR3 protein sequence are summarized as one entry with the most common DNA and genes. The sample table records 360,000 or so distinct CDR3 sequences; 15% to 20% of these occur just once. About 14% of the sample is in the top ten clones. The sequencing input was blood. All receptors derive from a middle-aged woman with Graves' ophthalmopathy.

Many counts were recorded for this clonotype. This sequence joins TRBV7-2 and TRBJ2-7; D not certain. The CDR3 sequence is 14 residues long. Germline V gene sequence: CDR1 SGHTA, CDR2 FQGNSA. V lost 1 base, J lost 1 base, and 8 bases lay in between. DNA for the CDR3: TGTGCCAGCAGCTTAGTTGGCAGATCCTACGAGCAGTACTTC. The encoded protein is CASSLVGRSYEQYF. The complete variable domain, with remaining parts taken from reference TRBV7-2 and TRBJ2-7, reads GAGVSQSPSNKVTEKGKDVELRCDPISGHTALYWYRQSLGQGLEFLIYFQGNSAPDKSGLPSDRFSAERTGGSVSTLTIQRTQQEDSAVYLCASSLVGRSYEQYFGPGTRLTVT.

This clonotype was found many times. The junction differs from germline at one of its ends, possibly a read error. The CDR3 protein is CASSPTSGSSEIQYF. The CDR3 DNA sequence: TGTGCCAGCAGCCCGACTAGCGGGAGTTCAGAGATCCAGTACTTC. J is TRBJ2-5 and V is TRBV12-3 or TRBV12-4; 12 bases map to TRBD2. The CDR3 has 15 residues.

This clonotype has at least ten counts. The J gene is TRBJ2-5, the V gene TRBV5-1, with a possible D match to TRBD2 (6 bases). This CDR3 has 13 residues. CDR1 is SGHRS and CDR2 is YFSETQ in the germline V gene. The V end lost 4 bases, the J end lost 5 bases, and 12 bases lay between the germline ends. The DNA for the CDR3 is TGCGCCAGCAGCCAGGGAGGAGGGGAGACCCAGTACTTC. This translates into CASSQGGGETQYF.

This clonotype was counted ten times or more. V usage is TRBV20-1 and J usage is TRBJ2-7, with 10 bases identical to TRBD2. Germline lookup yields CDR1 DFQATT and CDR2 SNEGSKA (reference sequence). The trim removed 6 bases at V and 4 bases at J, leaving 18 bases unmatched. CDR3 size: 17 residues. CDR3 nucleotide sequence: TGCAGTGCCATAGCGAGCGGGAGGGCCTTACTGAGTTACGAGCAGTACTTC. Translating gives CSAIASGRALLSYEQYF.

CDR3 DNA: TGTGCCAGCAGTCCGTTACTAGGGGGGAGCCACGAGCAGTACTTC. It encodes CASSPLLGGSHEQYF. The chain couples TRBV12-3 or TRBV12-4 to TRBJ2-7; possibly TRBD1 or TRBD2 for D (6 bases each). Trimming took off 5 bases at V and 5 bases at J, with 19 bases between the two ends. This CDR3 has 15 amino acids.

This clonotype has ten or more counts. The CDR3 sequence is CASSLWAPTSAYTGELFF. CDR3 DNA: TGTGCCAGCAGTTTGTGGGCCCCAACTAGCGCCTACACCGGGGAGCTGTTTTTT. V gene TRBV28 combines with J gene TRBJ2-2; 7 bases align to TRBD2. CDR3 size: 18 residues. Germline V CDR1 and CDR2: MDHEN, SYDVKM. V shed 3 bases and J 3 bases; nucleotides not matched to a gene: 13.

Many counts were recorded for this clonotype. The rearrangement links TRBV27 to TRBJ1-2; TRBD1 matches at 8 bases. Germline CDR1 is MNHEY and CDR2 is SMNVEV (reference sequence). CDR3 size: 12 residues. After removal of 11 bases from V and 4 bases from J, the junction contained 6 bases not matched to a gene. Here the CDR3 reads CAARGQGYGYTF. The CDR3 DNA sequence: TGTGCCGCCCGAGGACAGGGCTATGGCTACACCTTC.

Ten or more counts support this clonotype. This may arise from a read error, as a much more abundant clone is one base away. The conserved closing phenylalanine or tryptophan is absent in this CDR3, likely reflecting a read error. The CDR3 DNA sequence: TGCAGCGTTGAAGATGCGGACAGGGTTAAAGGCTACACCCTC. It codes for CSVEDADRVKGYTL. The chain recombines TRBV29-1 with TRBJ1-2; TRBD1 agrees at 8 bases. The CDR3 sequence is 14 residues long. Germline values: CDR1 SQVTM, CDR2 ANQGSEA. Germline trimming cut 0 bases from V and 8 bases from J; bases unmatched to any gene: 8.

This clonotype occurred many times. CDR3 amino acids: CASSELGLNSPLHF. The CDR3 DNA sequence: TGTGCCAGCAGTGAACTGGGATTAAACTCACCCCTCCACTTT. The J gene is TRBJ1-6, the V gene TRBV25-1; no definite D call. The V end was cut by 2 bases, the J end by 10 bases, with 12 bases between. The germline CDR1 and CDR2 sequences are MGHDK and SYGVNS. The CDR3 covers 14 residues.

The rearrangement joins TRBV4-1 to TRBJ1-3; D remains unclear. The CDR3 contains 12 residues. The ends were cut back, 5 bases at V and 4 bases at J, with 6 bases in the middle. In germline, CDR1 is MGHRA, CDR2 YSYEKL. The CDR3 sequence is CASSEWGNTIYF. As DNA, the CDR3 is TGCGCCAGCAGCGAATGGGGAAACACCATATATTTT.

There are many counts of this clonotype. The V call is TRBV2, the J call TRBJ1-2, with unresolved D. This CDR3 region has 12 residues. Trimming took 3 bases from V and 7 from J, leaving 9 bases between them. Germline CDR1 SNHLY, CDR2 FYNNEI. CDR3 sequence (DNA): TGTGCCAGCAGTGAGGAGGGCTCTGGCTACACCTTC. Amino acids: CASSEEGSGYTF.

This clonotype was seen ten or more times. The rearrangement joins TRBV6-1 to TRBJ2-7; 7 bases are a match to TRBD1. In germline, CDR1 is MNHNS, CDR2 SASEGT. This CDR3 region has 16 residues. Trimming took 6 bases from V and 3 from J; bases not matched to a gene: 14. The CDR3 is CASSRLSGTAYYEQYF. CDR3 DNA sequence: TGTGCCAGCAGCCGACTGTCCGGGACAGCTTACTACGAGCAGTACTTC.

To note about this clonotype: This clone may be a read error of a much larger clone one base away. V is TRBV11-2 and J is TRBJ2-3; 8 nucleotides agree with TRBD2. Trimming took 6 bases from V and 9 from J; bases not matched to a gene: 14. The CDR3 totals 15 residues. From germline, CDR1 is SGHAT and CDR2 FQNNGV. The CDR3 protein is CASSSSAGVKKTQYF. The CDR3 DNA is TGTGCCAGCAGTAGCTCAGCGGGAGTCAAGAAGACGCAGTATTTT.

This clonotype was recorded many times. The chain combines TRBV12-3 or TRBV12-4 with TRBJ2-7, with a weak D call TRBD2 (6 bases). V was trimmed by 6 bases and J by 6 bases, leaving 15 bases between them. There are 13 residues in the CDR3. The CDR3 loop is CASSPGLPSEQYF. CDR3 coding DNA: TGTGCCAGCAGCCCCGGACTACCTTCCGAGCAGTACTTC.

The chain combines TRBV28 with TRBJ2-7; 9 bases agree with TRBD1. Germline CDR1 reads MDHEN; CDR2 reads SYDVKM. The length of the CDR3 is 13 residues. Trimming removed 10 bases from V and 2 bases from J; junction bases left unmatched: 6. The CDR3 nucleotides read TGTGCCACTGACGGACAGGGGACCTACGAGCAGTACTTC. Its translation is CATDGQGTYEQYF.

This clonotype was observed at least ten times. Just one base apart from a much larger clone, this may be a read error. Since no conserved phenylalanine or tryptophan closes the CDR3, a read error is the likely cause. CDR3 residues: CASSSLLQPENIQYL. The CDR3 coding sequence is TGTGCCAGCTCGTCCCTCCTTCAGCCAGAAAACATTCAGTACCTC. The chain is built from TRBV27 and TRBJ2-4; D uncertain. Germline V lookup: CDR1 MNHEY, CDR2 SMNVEV (reference sequence). The CDR3 sequence is 15 residues long. Trimming stripped 8 bases from V and 5 bases from J, with 19 bases between.

This clonotype appeared many times. The chain uses TRBV10-2 and TRBJ1-2; D gene unclear. The germline V gene has CDR1 WSHSY and CDR2 SAAADI. The CDR3 consists of 13 residues. V lost 4 bases, J lost 4 bases, and 10 bases lay in between. The CDR3 DNA sequence: TGCGCCAGCAGTGGGGCAGACTCCTATGGCTACACCTTC. Amino acids: CASSGADSYGYTF.

This clonotype appeared many times. J is TRBJ1-1 and V is TRBV12-3 or TRBV12-4; D perhaps matches TRBD1 (5 bases). The CDR3 consists of 14 residues. The ends were cut back, 3 bases at V and 1 base at J, with 9 bases in the middle. CDR3 DNA sequence: TGTGCCAGCAGTTTTAAACAGGCGAACACTGAAGCTTTCTTT. This translates into CASSFKQANTEAFF.

This clonotype was observed at least ten times. The V and J genes are TRBV28 and TRBJ2-7; 10 nucleotides align to TRBD2. V trimming: 4 bases; J trimming: 4 bases; junction bases outside the gene matches: 13. CDR1 and CDR2 (germline): MDHEN, SYDVKM. This CDR3 has 17 residues. The chain's CDR3 is CASSYLLGLAGAYEQYF. DNA for the CDR3: TGTGCCAGCAGTTACCTTCTGGGGCTAGCGGGAGCTTACGAGCAGTACTTC.

This clonotype was counted ten times or more. In nucleotides, the CDR3 is TGTGCCAGCAGTCTAGCCGAAGACTACGAGCAGTACTTC. This sequence encodes CASSLAEDYEQYF. V usage is TRBV2 and J usage is TRBJ2-7; TRBD2 might be the D (5 bases). From germline, CDR1 is SNHLY and CDR2 FYNNEI. V gave up 5 bases and J gave up 3 bases, with 11 bases separating them. This CDR3 comprises 13 residues. Supplemented by reference TRBV2 and TRBJ2-7, the full variable domain reads EPEVTQTPSHQVTQMGQEVILRCVPISNHLYFYWYRQILGQKVEFLVSFYNNEISEKSEIFDDQFSVERPDGSNFTLKIRSTKLEDSAMYFCASSLAEDYEQYFGPGTRLTVT.

This clonotype was recorded a few times. One end of the junction does not line up with germline, which may come from a read error. CDR3 nucleotide sequence: TGTGCCAGCAGTTACAGGATTTCCTACGGGCAGTACTTC. The encoded protein is CASSYRISYGQYF. This chain joins TRBV6-5 and TRBJ2-7, with D unresolved. Per germline, CDR1 MNHEY and CDR2 SVGAGI. The CDR3 has 13 amino acids.

This clonotype was observed many times. This rearrangement joins TRBV6-1 to TRBJ1-1, with 8 bases fitting TRBD1. Trimming took 5 bases from V and 1 from J; bases not matched to a gene: 6. Germline CDR1 MNHNS, CDR2 SASEGT. There are 15 residues in the CDR3. The CDR3, as DNA: TGTGCCAGCAGTCGACAGGGGCTACCGAACACTGAAGCTTTCTTT. This gives the protein CASSRQGLPNTEAFF.

This clonotype was seen at least ten times. The V call is TRBV12-3 or TRBV12-4, the J call TRBJ2-2, with 7 positions matching TRBD2. This CDR3 is 15 amino acids long. V trimming: 7 bases; J trimming: 6 bases; junction bases outside the gene matches: 11. CDR3 region: CASTRGGTVAGELFF. In nucleotides, the CDR3 is TGTGCCAGCACCCGGGGAGGGACCGTCGCCGGGGAGCTGTTTTTT.

The sample holds many counts of this clonotype. The rearrangement joins TRBV5-1 to TRBJ2-7; TRBD1 agrees at 11 bases. V trimming: 5 bases; J trimming: 2 bases; junction bases outside the gene matches: 6. CDR1 SGHRS and CDR2 YFSETQ come from the germline V gene. There are 15 residues in the CDR3. CDR3: CASRQGTGGTYEQYF. DNA of the CDR3: TGCGCCAGCAGGCAGGGGACAGGGGGTACCTACGAGCAGTACTTC.

This clonotype was found many times. The rearrangement joins TRBV19 to TRBJ2-7, with D possibly TRBD1 on 5 matching bases. V was pared by 10 bases and J by 3 bases, with 16 bases between. Germline V gene lookup returns CDR1 LNHDA and CDR2 SQIVND (reference sequence). The CDR3 covers 13 residues. The CDR3 region has the DNA TGTGCCACCAACTGGGGCAGAAACTACGAGCAGTACTTC. Protein product: CATNWGRNYEQYF.

The table lists this clonotype with many counts. This chain joins TRBV28 and TRBJ1-1; a possible D gene is TRBD1 (6 bases). The CDR3 contains 13 residues. Germline V gene lookup returns CDR1 MDHEN and CDR2 SYDVKM. V dropped 5 bases and J dropped 6 bases, with 13 bases sitting between them. The CDR3 reads CASSHHRVAEAFF. The CDR3 coding sequence is TGTGCCAGCAGTCACCACAGGGTGGCTGAAGCTTTCTTT.

This chain connects TRBV20-1 to TRBJ1-1; TRBD1 is a possible D gene (6 bases). Trimming cost V 3 bases and J 1 base, with 12 bases left between them. Germline V gene sequence: CDR1 DFQATT, CDR2 SNEGSKA (reference sequence). CDR3 length: 14 residues. The CDR3 DNA follows: TGCAGTGCTAGCGCGGGGACAACGAACACTGAAGCTTTCTTT. Translation gives CSASAGTTNTEAFF.

At least ten counts were recorded for this clonotype. The rearrangement joins TRBV5-1 to TRBJ2-7; D possibly corresponds to TRBD1 (6 bases). V was clipped by 2 bases and J by 4 bases, with 16 bases between them. The length of the CDR3 is 15 residues. Germline CDR1 reads SGHRS; CDR2 reads YFSETQ. The CDR3 spells CASSLQTGLLYEQYF. The DNA for the CDR3 is TGCGCCAGCAGCTTACAAACAGGGTTATTATACGAGCAGTACTTC.

This clonotype showed up many times. The J gene is TRBJ2-2, the V gene TRBV27; D is possibly TRBD2 (6 bases). This CDR3 spans 14 amino acids. CDR1 and CDR2 from the germline V gene are MNHEY and SMNVEV (reference sequence). The V end lost 6 bases, the J end lost 2 bases, and 10 bases lay between the germline ends. The CDR3 region is CASRAGLNTGELFF. The CDR3 nucleotides are TGTGCCAGCAGGGCGGGACTCAACACCGGGGAGCTGTTTTTT.